The present T cell receptor (beta chain) was sequenced within a study of cytomegalovirus exposure and HLA in healthy donors. The table came from immunoSEQ multiplex PCR; TCRdb's copy has only in-frame clones and leaves some out. The table has fewer than 250,000 clones, about 83% seen once. There are 15 residues in the CDR3. With 2 bases clipped from V and 2 bases from J, the junction kept 3 bases outside the gene matches. Germline CDR1 reads MNHNY; CDR2 reads SVGAGI (reference sequence). The sequence derives from a woman aged 18-29 years in good health and CMV-seronegative. The chain links TRBV6-6 to TRBJ2-7, with 10 bases lining up with TRBD2. Sequenced input: PBMCs. The CDR3 reads CASSYGLAAPYEQYF. In DNA, the CDR3 is TGTGCCAGCAGTTACGGACTAGCGGCCCCCTACGAGCAGTACTTC.